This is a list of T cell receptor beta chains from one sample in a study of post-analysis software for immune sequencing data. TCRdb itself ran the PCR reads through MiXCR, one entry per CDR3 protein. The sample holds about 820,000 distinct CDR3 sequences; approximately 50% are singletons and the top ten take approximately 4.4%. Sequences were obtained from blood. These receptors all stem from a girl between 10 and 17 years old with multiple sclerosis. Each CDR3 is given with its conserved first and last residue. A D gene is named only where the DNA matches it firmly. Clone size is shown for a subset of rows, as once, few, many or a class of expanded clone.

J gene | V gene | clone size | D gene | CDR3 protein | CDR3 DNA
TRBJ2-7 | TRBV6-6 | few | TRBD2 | CASTGLAGTLIEQYF | TGTGCCAGCACGGGACTAGCGGGAACGTTAATTGAGCAGTACTTC
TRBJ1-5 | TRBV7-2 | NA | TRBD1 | CASSSQGAKVNQPQHF | TGTGCCAGCAGCTCACAGGGGGCGAAGGTCAATCAGCCCCAGCATTTT
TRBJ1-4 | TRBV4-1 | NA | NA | CASSQDDGSTNEKLFF | TGCGCCAGCAGCCAAGATGACGGCTCAACTAATGAAAAACTGTTTTTT
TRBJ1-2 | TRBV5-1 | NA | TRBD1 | CASSEALPGQGPRNKYGYTF | TGCGCCAGCAGCGAGGCACTACCGGGACAGGGGCCCAGGAACAAGTATGGCTACACCTTC
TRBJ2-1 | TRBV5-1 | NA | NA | CASSLLRQGISHEQFF | TGCGCCAGCAGCTTGCTTCGGCAGGGCATTTCCCATGAGCAGTTCTTC
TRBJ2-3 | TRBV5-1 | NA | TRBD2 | CASSLQLLAVSTDTQYF | TGCGCCAGCAGCCTCCAACTTCTAGCGGTGAGCACAGATACGCAGTATTTT
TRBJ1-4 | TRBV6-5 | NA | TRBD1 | CASSHRQGATNEKLFF | TGTGCCAGCAGTCATCGACAGGGGGCAACTAATGAAAAACTGTTTTTT
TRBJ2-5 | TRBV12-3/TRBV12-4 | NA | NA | CASSIAKPQQYF | TGTGCCAGCAGCATTGCTAAGCCTCAGCAGTACTTC
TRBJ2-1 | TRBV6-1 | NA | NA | CASSIADGSSYNEQFF | TGTGCCAGCAGTATAGCGGATGGGAGCTCCTACAATGAGCAGTTCTTC
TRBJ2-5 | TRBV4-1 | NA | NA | CASSQFARETQYF | TGCGCCAGCAGCCAGTTTGCGCGGGAGACCCAGTACTTC
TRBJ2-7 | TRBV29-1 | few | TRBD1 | CSGRTGSEQYF | TGCAGCGGACGGACAGGTAGCGAGCAGTACTTC
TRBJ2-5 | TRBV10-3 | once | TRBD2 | CAISEGAGAETQYF | TGTGCCATCAGTGAAGGGGCGGGAGCAGAGACCCAGTACTTC
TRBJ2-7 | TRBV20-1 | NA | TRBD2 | CSARGPGTSGGNEQYF | TGCAGTGCTAGGGGCCCCGGGACTAGCGGAGGGAACGAGCAGTACTTC
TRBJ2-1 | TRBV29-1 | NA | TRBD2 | CSVSGLAGSIYNEQFF | TGCAGCGTTTCCGGACTAGCGGGATCAATCTACAATGAGCAGTTCTTC
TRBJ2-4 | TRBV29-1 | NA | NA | CSVEFDSRDIQYF | TGCAGCGTTGAGTTCGACAGCCGAGACATTCAGTACTTC
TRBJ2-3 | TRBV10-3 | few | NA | CAISDIRDTQYF | TGTGCCATCAGTGATATAAGGGATACGCAGTATTTT
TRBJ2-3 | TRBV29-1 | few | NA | CSVEERGDTQYF | TGCAGCGTTGAAGAGAGGGGAGATACGCAGTATTTT
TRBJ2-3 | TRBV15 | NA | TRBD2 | CATSTGLAGATDTQYF | TGTGCCACCAGCACTGGACTAGCGGGAGCCACAGATACGCAGTATTTT
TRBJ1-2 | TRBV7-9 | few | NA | CASSLEGFDGYTF | TGTGCCAGCAGCTTAGAAGGGTTCGATGGCTACACCTTC
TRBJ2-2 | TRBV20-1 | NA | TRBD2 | CSARVPSGGWNTGELFF | TGCAGTGCTAGAGTTCCTAGCGGGGGCTGGAACACCGGGGAGCTGTTTTTT
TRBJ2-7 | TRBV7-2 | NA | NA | CASSLAARSFYEQYF | TGTGCCAGCAGCTTAGCGGCACGATCCTTCTACGAGCAGTACTTC
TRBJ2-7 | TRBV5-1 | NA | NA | CASSEAGTAYEQYF | TGCGCCAGCAGCGAGGCGGGGACAGCCTACGAGCAGTACTTC
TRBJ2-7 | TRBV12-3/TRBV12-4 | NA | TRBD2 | CASSAGGAGGSYEQYF | TGTGCCAGCAGTGCGGGGGGGGCAGGGGGCTCCTACGAGCAGTACTTC
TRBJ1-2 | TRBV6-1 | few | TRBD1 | CASSEKTGGYGYTF | TGTGCCAGCAGTGAGAAGACAGGGGGGTATGGCTACACCTTC
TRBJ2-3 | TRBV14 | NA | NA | CASSLNTASTQYF | TGTGCCAGCAGCCTCAACACGGCAAGTACGCAGTATTTT
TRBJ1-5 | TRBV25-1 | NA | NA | CASSTGGASQPQHF | TGTGCCAGCAGTACTGGGGGGGCAAGTCAGCCCCAGCATTTT